The 27 T cell receptor beta chains below come from one sample, sequenced in a study of shared clonotypes between healthy human individuals (dated by TCRdb to about 2020). The library was produced with the immunoSEQ multiplex PCR assay. The immuneACCESS repertoire file appears here via TCRdb, limited to in-frame rearrangements. These files lack a portion of the clones; in checked studies, under half of the deficit traces to unresolved V genes, and the cause of the others is not known. The sample table shows under 2.5 million clones, and around 90% are seen once. In total, the top ten clones hold 0.37% of the sample. The sequencing input was naive CD4+ T cells from PBMCs. The cell subset or site label, read with the paper, signifies: CD45RA+ positively selected. These receptor sequences come from a man between 18 and 29 years old in good health. Some clones in this sample may be carry-over from other donors' samples.

V is TRBV5-1 and J is TRBJ2-5, with 9 bases that match TRBD2. There are 17 residues in the CDR3. Germline lookup yields CDR1 SGHRS and CDR2 YFSETQ. Germline trimming cut 4 bases from V and 4 bases from J; bases unmatched to any gene: 14. The CDR3 protein is CASSPGSSGVGSETQYF. The DNA for the CDR3 is TGCGCCAGCAGCCCCGGGTCTAGCGGGGTTGGTTCAGAGACCCAGTACTTC. Full variable domain (rest looked up from reference TRBV5-1 and TRBJ2-5): KAGVTQTPRYLIKTRGQQVTLSCSPISGHRSVSWYQQTPGQGLQFLFEYFSETQRNKGNFPGRFSGRQFSNSRSEMNVSTLELGDSALYLCASSPGSSGVGSETQYFGPGTRLLVL.

The CDR3: CASSPGAASTDTQYF. The DNA of the CDR3 is TGTGCCAGCAGCCCAGGGGCAGCAAGCACAGATACGCAGTATTTT. V usage is TRBV7-3 and J usage is TRBJ2-3, with a possible D match to TRBD1 (6 bases). V dropped 5 bases and J dropped 0 bases, with 12 bases sitting between them. Germline V gives CDR1 SGHTA, CDR2 FQGTGA. CDR3 length: 15 amino acids.

The chain recombines TRBV5-6 with TRBJ2-5; 7 nucleotides align to TRBD1. CDR3 length: 12 residues. Germline CDR1 is SGHDT and CDR2 is YYEEEE. V trimming: 4 bases; J trimming: 11 bases; junction bases outside the gene matches: 8. CDR3 DNA sequence: TGTGCCAGCAGCGAGGGGGCCGGGACGCAGTACTTC. It specifies CASSEGAGTQYF.

This clone has only one observation. This same CDR3 is encoded by further DNA sequences in the sample. The V and J genes are TRBV6-5 and TRBJ2-1; 9 bases match TRBD2. After removal of 5 bases from V and 1 base from J, the junction contained 3 bases not matched to a gene. The germline gives CDR1 MNHEY, CDR2 SVGAGI. The CDR3 contains 15 residues. CDR3 amino acids: CASSLTSGSYNEQFF. In nucleotides, the CDR3 is TGTGCCAGCAGTCTCACTAGCGGGTCCTACAATGAGCAGTTCTTC.

The chain is built from TRBV19 and TRBJ2-2, with 11 bases fitting TRBD2. V shed 11 bases and J 4 bases; nucleotides not matched to a gene: 12. This CDR3 comprises 16 residues. CDR1 is LNHDA and CDR2 is SQIVND in the germline V gene (reference sequence). This CDR3 is CAARGASGRSTGELFF. In nucleotides, the CDR3 is TGTGCCGCGAGGGGGGCTAGCGGGAGGTCCACCGGGGAGCTGTTTTTT.

Only a few counts were recorded for this clone. The rearrangement uses TRBV7-9 and TRBJ1-1; D gene ambiguous. Trimming stripped 5 bases from V and 3 bases from J, with 13 bases between. The CDR3 spans 14 residues. The germline V gene encodes CDR1 SEHNR and CDR2 FQNEAQ (reference sequence). CDR3 loop: CASSPPWADTEAFF. The CDR3 coding sequence is TGTGCCAGCAGCCCACCCTGGGCAGACACTGAAGCTTTCTTT. The full variable domain, with the rest looked up from reference TRBV7-9 and TRBJ1-1, is DTGVSQNPRHKITKRGQNVTFRCDPISEHNRLYWYRQTLGQGPEFLTYFQNEAQLEKSRLLSDRFSAERPKGSFSTLEIQRTEQGDSAMYLCASSPPWADTEAFFGQGTRLTVV.

The chain uses TRBV7-2 and TRBJ2-7; 7 bases are a match to TRBD1. The CDR3 runs 15 residues. V shed 5 bases, J shed 3 bases, and the junction held 10 bases outside the gene matches. Germline V gene lookup returns CDR1 SGHTA and CDR2 FQGNSA. Written as DNA, the CDR3 is TGTGCCAGCAGCCCCGACAGGGCAACCGTCTACGAGCAGTACTTC. Translation: CASSPDRATVYEQYF.

V gene TRBV5-1 combines with J gene TRBJ2-3, with 9 bases that match TRBD2. Trimming removed 6 bases from V and 2 bases from J; junction bases left unmatched: 4. The V gene's germline CDR1 is SGHRS and CDR2 YFSETQ. The CDR3 runs 14 residues. CDR3 in amino acids: CASTTSGDTDTQYF. The CDR3 nucleotides read TGCGCCAGCACGACTAGCGGAGACACAGATACGCAGTATTTT.

This chain links TRBV18 with TRBJ1-1; D not certain. Germline V CDR1 and CDR2: KGHSH, LQKENI. Trimming left V 3 bases short and J 1 base short, with 9 bases between. The CDR3 has 14 amino acids. The CDR3 nucleotides read TGTGCCAGCTCACCTGGATCCGCGAACACTGAAGCTTTCTTT. Its translation is CASSPGSANTEAFF.

The chain uses TRBV28 and TRBJ2-1; no clear D. The CDR3 covers 13 residues. V was pared by 1 base and J by 6 bases, with 7 bases between. The germline gives CDR1 MDHEN, CDR2 SYDVKM. The CDR3 sequence is CASSLYYLNEQFF. CDR3 in DNA: TGTGCCAGCAGTTTATACTACCTCAATGAGCAGTTCTTC.

A word on this clone: Within the sample, other DNA sequences also encode this same CDR3. The chain carries TRBV11-3 and TRBJ1-3; D is ambiguous. V gave up 5 bases and J gave up 1 base, with 6 bases separating them. Germline-derived CDR1 and CDR2 are SGHNT and YENEEA. The CDR3 covers 13 residues. CDR3 loop: CASSGDSGNTIYF. The CDR3 nucleotides are TGTGCCAGCAGCGGGGATTCTGGAAACACCATATATTTT.

This clone was observed a single time. The chain employs TRBV7-3 and TRBJ2-2, with 7 bases aligning to TRBD2. The germline gives CDR1 SGHTA, CDR2 FQGTGA. This CDR3 is 16 amino acids long. V lost 3 bases and J lost 0; bases outside the gene matches: 4. As DNA, the CDR3 is TGTGCCAGCAGCTTCCAAGCGGGGCCGAACACCGGGGAGCTGTTTTTT. Protein sequence: CASSFQAGPNTGELFF.

A word on this clone: The same CDR3 can be traced to other DNA sequences in this sample. The chain has TRBV7-3 and TRBJ1-2; the match to TRBD1 covers 9 bases. The CDR3 length is 13 residues. Trimming took 3 bases from V and 4 from J; bases not matched to a gene: 0. Germline assignment: CDR1 SGHTA and CDR2 FQGTGA. The CDR3: CASSLGQGYGYTF. The CDR3 coding sequence is TGTGCCAGCAGCTTGGGACAGGGCTATGGCTACACCTTC. The entire variable domain, with the rest obtained from reference TRBV7-3 and TRBJ1-2, is as follows: GAGVSQTPSNKVTEKGKYVELRCDPISGHTALYWYRQSLGQGPEFLIYFQGTGAADDSGLPNDRFFAVRPEGSVSTLKIQRTERGDSAVYLCASSLGQGYGYTFGSGTRLTVV.

The chain has TRBV5-1 and TRBJ2-1; 7 bases line up with TRBD1. The junction had 6 bases not matched to a gene; V was cut back by 4 bases and J by 8 bases. Per the germline V gene, CDR1 is SGHRS and CDR2 is YFSETQ. The CDR3 consists of 13 residues. The CDR3 region is CASSRYRGDEQFF. The CDR3 DNA sequence: TGCGCCAGCAGCCGTTACAGGGGAGATGAGCAGTTCTTC.

The chain uses TRBV28 and TRBJ2-1; D remains ambiguous. CDR1 and CDR2 from the germline V gene are MDHEN and SYDVKM. The length of the CDR3 is 16 residues. V lost 6 bases and J lost 9, with 24 bases in between. The CDR3 is CASSLRPPAVAGEQFF. CDR3 bases: TGTGCCAGCAGCTTACGGCCCCCTGCGGTCGCTGGTGAGCAGTTCTTC.

The V and J genes are TRBV19 and TRBJ1-5; D is uncertain. Trimming removed 3 bases from V and 0 bases from J, with 6 bases in between. Germline V gene data show CDR1 as LNHDA and CDR2 as SQIVND (reference sequence). This CDR3 is 14 amino acids long. CDR3 in DNA: TGTGCCAGTAGTATGTGGGATAGCAATCAGCCCCAGCATTTT. It translates to CASSMWDSNQPQHF.

Comments on this clone: A junction boundary mismatches the germline segment, possibly from a read error. This chain connects TRBV19 to TRBJ1-2; D gene uncertain. Germline V gene data show CDR1 as LNHDA and CDR2 as SQIVND (reference sequence). The length of the CDR3 is 14 residues. CDR3 residues: CASRIGRTDKGYTF. The CDR3 DNA reads as TGTGCCAGTAGGATAGGACGAACGGATAAGGGCTACACCTTC.

The gene calls are TRBV25-1 and TRBJ2-5; 9 bases are shared with TRBD2. The CDR3 has 15 residues. Germline CDR1 is MGHDK and CDR2 is SYGVNS. Trimming cost V 4 bases and J 5 bases; bases outside gene matches: 8. The CDR3 here is CASSASSGVTETQYF. CDR3 coding DNA: TGTGCCAGCAGTGCGTCTAGCGGGGTGACGGAGACCCAGTACTTC.

This chain uses TRBV27 with TRBJ1-6, with TRBD1 as a possible D gene (5 bases). The CDR3 extends over 14 amino acids. The V end was cut by 6 bases, the J end by 8 bases, with 14 bases between. Germline V gives CDR1 MNHEY, CDR2 SMNVEV (reference sequence). CDR3: CASSSPGSYSPLHF. Here the CDR3 DNA reads TGTGCCAGCAGCTCCCCAGGGAGTTATTCACCCCTCCACTTT.

This clone was picked up one time. This chain connects TRBV7-8 to TRBJ1-2, with a possible D match to TRBD1 (5 bases). With 2 bases removed from V and 8 bases from J, the gap between germline ends came to 18 bases. The CDR3 is 15 amino acids. Germline CDR1 reads SGHVS; CDR2 reads FQNEAQ. The CDR3 is CASSLPSSRGGGYTF. The CDR3 DNA reads as TGTGCCAGCAGCTTACCCAGCTCACGTGGGGGAGGCTACACCTTC.

Worth noting for this clone: This sample includes further DNA sequences coding for the same CDR3. V is TRBV5-1 and J is TRBJ2-2; no clear D. V lost 0 bases, J lost 5 bases, and 5 bases lay in between. This CDR3 has 13 residues. CDR1 and CDR2 (germline): SGHRS, YFSETQ. The CDR3: CASSLDVTGELFF. CDR3 sequence (DNA): TGCGCCAGCAGCTTGGACGTGACCGGGGAGCTGTTTTTT.

The chain recombines TRBV10-2 with TRBJ1-2; the D is unclear. Germline V gene sequence: CDR1 WSHSY, CDR2 SAAADI. V was clipped by 1 base and J by 3 bases, with 9 bases between them. The CDR3 runs 14 residues. DNA for the CDR3: TGCGCCAGCAGTGAGTGGGTAGTCGACTATGGCTACACCTTC. Protein sequence: CASSEWVVDYGYTF.

CDR3 sequence (DNA): TGTGCCAGCAGTCCCCAGGAGACCAACTATGGCTACACCTTC. This encodes CASSPQETNYGYTF. The chain recombines TRBV27 with TRBJ1-2, with D hard to call. Germline-derived CDR1 and CDR2 are MNHEY and SMNVEV (reference sequence). The CDR3 runs to 14 residues. Trimming removed 5 bases at V and 2 bases at J, with 12 bases between.

V and J are TRBV7-2 and TRBJ2-7; 7 bases map to TRBD2. The CDR3 sequence is 14 residues long. Germline loops: CDR1 SGHTA, CDR2 FQGNSA. V lost 5 bases, J lost 5 bases, and 9 bases stayed unmatched. The CDR3 spells CASSNRAGADEQYF. The CDR3 nucleotides are TGTGCCAGCAGCAATCGGGCGGGAGCAGACGAGCAGTACTTC.

The chain uses TRBV29-1 and TRBJ2-5, with 7 bases that match TRBD1. This CDR3 contains 13 residues. Germline V gives CDR1 SQVTM, CDR2 ANQGSEA. J was trimmed by 2 bases and V by 4 bases; bases with no gene match: 4. CDR3 loop: CSVARTGQETQYF. The DNA for the CDR3 is TGCAGCGTTGCCCGGACAGGACAAGAGACCCAGTACTTC.

V and J are TRBV9 and TRBJ2-7, with 9 bases identical to TRBD1. The CDR3 has 15 amino acids. Germline V gene data show CDR1 as SGDLS and CDR2 as YYNGEE. Losses at the gene ends were 4 bases for V and 3 bases for J; bases not matched to a gene: 8. CDR3: CASSPGQGRGYEQYF. The CDR3 DNA sequence: TGTGCCAGCAGCCCCGGACAGGGGCGCGGCTACGAGCAGTACTTC.

Turning to this clone: At the DNA level, this CDR3 is encoded by other sequences in the same sample as well. V is TRBV5-1 and J is TRBJ2-1; tentative D call: TRBD2 (5 bases). Trimming removed 0 bases from V and 2 bases from J, with 9 bases in between. The CDR3 runs 15 residues. CDR1 SGHRS and CDR2 YFSETQ come from the germline V gene. Here the CDR3 reads CASSLASSTYNEQFF. Written as DNA, the CDR3 is TGCGCCAGCAGCTTGGCTAGCTCTACCTACAATGAGCAGTTCTTC.